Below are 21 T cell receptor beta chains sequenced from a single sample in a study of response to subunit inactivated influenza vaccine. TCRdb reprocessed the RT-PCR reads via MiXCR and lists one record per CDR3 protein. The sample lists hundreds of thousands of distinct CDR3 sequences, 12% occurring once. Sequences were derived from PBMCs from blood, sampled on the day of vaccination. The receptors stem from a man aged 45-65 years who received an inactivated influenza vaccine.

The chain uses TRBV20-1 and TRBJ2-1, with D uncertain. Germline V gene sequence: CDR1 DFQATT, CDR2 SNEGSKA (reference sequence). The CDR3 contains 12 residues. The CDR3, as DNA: TGCAGGGTTAAGAAGGATCGCGATGAGCAGTTCTTC. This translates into CRVKKDRDEQFF.

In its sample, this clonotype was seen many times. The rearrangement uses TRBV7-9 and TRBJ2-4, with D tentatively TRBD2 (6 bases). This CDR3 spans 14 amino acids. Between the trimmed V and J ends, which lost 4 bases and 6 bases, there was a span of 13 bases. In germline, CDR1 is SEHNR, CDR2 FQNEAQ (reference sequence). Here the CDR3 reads CASSSGLGGNIQYF. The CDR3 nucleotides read TGTGCCAGCAGCTCGGGGCTCGGGGGAAACATTCAGTACTTC.

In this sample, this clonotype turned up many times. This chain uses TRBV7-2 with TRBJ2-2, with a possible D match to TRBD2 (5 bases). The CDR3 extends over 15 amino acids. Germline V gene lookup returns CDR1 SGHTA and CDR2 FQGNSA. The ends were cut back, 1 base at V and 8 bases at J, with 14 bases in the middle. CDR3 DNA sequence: TGTGCCAGCAGCTTAGTGCTTGGGAGTGGGGGGGAGCTGTTTTTT. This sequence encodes CASSLVLGSGGELFF.

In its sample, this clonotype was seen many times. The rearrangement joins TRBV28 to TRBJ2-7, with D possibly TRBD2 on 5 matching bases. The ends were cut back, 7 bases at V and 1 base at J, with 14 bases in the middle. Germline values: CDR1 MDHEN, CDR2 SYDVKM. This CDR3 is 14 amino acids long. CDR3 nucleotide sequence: TGTGCCAGCATGTCGTCTAGCCGGTCCTACGAGCAGTACTTC. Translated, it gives CASMSSSRSYEQYF.

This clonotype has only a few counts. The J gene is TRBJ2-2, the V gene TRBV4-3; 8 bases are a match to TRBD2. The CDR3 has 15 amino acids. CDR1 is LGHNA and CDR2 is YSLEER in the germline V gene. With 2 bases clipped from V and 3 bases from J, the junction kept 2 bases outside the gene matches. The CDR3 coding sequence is TGCGCCAGCAGCCAAATAGCGGGGTACACCGGGGAGCTGTTTTTT. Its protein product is CASSQIAGYTGELFF.

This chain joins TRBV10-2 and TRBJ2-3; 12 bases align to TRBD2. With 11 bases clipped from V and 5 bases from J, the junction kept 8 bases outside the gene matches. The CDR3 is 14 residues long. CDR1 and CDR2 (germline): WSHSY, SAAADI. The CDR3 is CACRTSGVLDTQYF. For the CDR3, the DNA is TGCGCCTGCCGGACTAGCGGGGTGTTAGATACGCAGTATTTT.

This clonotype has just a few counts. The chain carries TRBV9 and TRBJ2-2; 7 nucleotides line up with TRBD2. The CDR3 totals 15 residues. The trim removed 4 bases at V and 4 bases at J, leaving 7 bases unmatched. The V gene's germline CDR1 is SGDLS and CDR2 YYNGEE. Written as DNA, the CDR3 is TGTGCCAGCAGCCCAGAGCGGGAACGCACCGGGGAGCTGTTTTTT. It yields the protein CASSPERERTGELFF. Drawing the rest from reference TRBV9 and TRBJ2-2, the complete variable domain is DSGVTQTPKHLITATGQRVTLRCSPRSGDLSVYWYQQSLDQGLQFLIQYYNGEERAKGNILERFSAQQFPDLHSELNLSSLELGDSALYFCASSPERERTGELFFGEGSRLTVL.

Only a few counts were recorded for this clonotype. The CDR3 region has the DNA TGTGCCAGCAGCATAACCACAGGGAATAATTCACCCCTCCACTTT. Its translation: CASSITTGNNSPLHF. V and J are TRBV9 and TRBJ1-6, with TRBD1 as a possible D gene (6 bases). Trimming stripped 4 bases from V and 5 bases from J, with 13 bases between. This CDR3 has 15 amino acids. Germline V gene sequence: CDR1 SGDLS, CDR2 YYNGEE.

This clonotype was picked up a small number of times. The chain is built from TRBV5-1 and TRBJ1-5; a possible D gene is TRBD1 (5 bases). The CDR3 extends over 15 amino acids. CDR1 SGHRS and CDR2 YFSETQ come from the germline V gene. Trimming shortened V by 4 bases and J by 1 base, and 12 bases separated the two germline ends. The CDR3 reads CASSASGESNQPQHF. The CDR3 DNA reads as TGCGCCAGCAGCGCCTCGGGGGAGAGCAATCAGCCCCAGCATTTT.

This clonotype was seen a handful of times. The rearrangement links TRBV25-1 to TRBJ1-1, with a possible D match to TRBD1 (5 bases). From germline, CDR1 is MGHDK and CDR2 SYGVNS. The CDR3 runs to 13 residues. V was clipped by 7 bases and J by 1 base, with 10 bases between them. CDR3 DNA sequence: TGTGCCAGCACCGGGACGGCGAACACTGAAGCTTTCTTT. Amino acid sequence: CASTGTANTEAFF.

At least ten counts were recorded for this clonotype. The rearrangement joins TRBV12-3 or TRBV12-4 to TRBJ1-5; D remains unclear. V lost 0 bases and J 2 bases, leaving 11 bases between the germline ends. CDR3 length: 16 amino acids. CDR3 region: CASSLASGAGNQPQHF. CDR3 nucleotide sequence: TGTGCCAGCAGTTTAGCGTCGGGCGCGGGCAATCAGCCCCAGCATTTT.

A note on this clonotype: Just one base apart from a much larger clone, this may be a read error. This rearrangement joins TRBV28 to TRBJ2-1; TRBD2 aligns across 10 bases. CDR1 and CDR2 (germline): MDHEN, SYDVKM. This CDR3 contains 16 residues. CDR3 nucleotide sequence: TGTGCCATCAGTTTACGGACTAGCGGACCTTTTAATGAGCAGTTCTTC. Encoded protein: CAISLRTSGPFNEQFF.

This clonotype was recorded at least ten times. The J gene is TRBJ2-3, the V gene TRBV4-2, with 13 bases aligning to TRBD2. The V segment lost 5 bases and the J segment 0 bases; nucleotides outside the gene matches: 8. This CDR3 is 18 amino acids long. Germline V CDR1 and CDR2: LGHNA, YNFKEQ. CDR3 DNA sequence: TGTGCCAGCAGCACAGGACTAGCGGGAGTTCCTAGCACAGATACGCAGTATTTT. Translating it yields CASSTGLAGVPSTDTQYF.

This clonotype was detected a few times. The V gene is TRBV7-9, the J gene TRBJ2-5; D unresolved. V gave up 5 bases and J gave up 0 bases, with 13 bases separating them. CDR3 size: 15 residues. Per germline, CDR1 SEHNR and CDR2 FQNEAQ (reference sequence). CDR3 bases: TGTGCCAGCAGCATGACCCAGGTCAACCAAGAGACCCAGTACTTC. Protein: CASSMTQVNQETQYF. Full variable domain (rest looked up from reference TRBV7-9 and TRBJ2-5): DTGVSQNPRHKITKRGQNVTFRCDPISEHNRLYWYRQTLGQGPEFLTYFQNEAQLEKSRLLSDRFSAERPKGSFSTLEIQRTEQGDSAMYLCASSMTQVNQETQYFGPGTRLLVL.

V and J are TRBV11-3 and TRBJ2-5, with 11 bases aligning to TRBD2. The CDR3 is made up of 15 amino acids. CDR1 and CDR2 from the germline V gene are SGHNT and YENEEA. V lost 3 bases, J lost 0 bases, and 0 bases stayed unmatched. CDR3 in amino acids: CASSLGLADQETQYF. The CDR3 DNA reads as TGTGCCAGCAGCTTGGGACTAGCGGACCAAGAGACCCAGTACTTC.

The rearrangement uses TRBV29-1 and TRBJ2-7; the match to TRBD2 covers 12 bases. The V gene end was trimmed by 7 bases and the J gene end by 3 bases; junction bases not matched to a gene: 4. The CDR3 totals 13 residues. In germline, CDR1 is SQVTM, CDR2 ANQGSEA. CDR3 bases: TGCAGCGGTGGACTAGCGGGAAACTACGAGCAGTACTTC. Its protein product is CSGGLAGNYEQYF.

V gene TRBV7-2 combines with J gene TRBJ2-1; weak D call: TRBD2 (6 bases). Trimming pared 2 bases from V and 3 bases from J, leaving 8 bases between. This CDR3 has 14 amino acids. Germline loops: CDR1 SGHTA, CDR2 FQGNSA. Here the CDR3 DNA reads TGTGCCAGCAGCTTAACAGCGGGCTACAATGAGCAGTTCTTC. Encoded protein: CASSLTAGYNEQFF.

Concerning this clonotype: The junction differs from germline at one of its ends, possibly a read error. The CDR3 is CAISEPDGTLSDF. CDR3 DNA sequence: TGTGCCATCAGTGAGCCTGATGGGACACTCTCAGACTTC. The V call is TRBV10-3, the J call TRBJ2-7; D is possibly TRBD1 (6 bases). The germline V gene has CDR1 ENHRY and CDR2 SYGVKD. The CDR3 is 13 residues long.

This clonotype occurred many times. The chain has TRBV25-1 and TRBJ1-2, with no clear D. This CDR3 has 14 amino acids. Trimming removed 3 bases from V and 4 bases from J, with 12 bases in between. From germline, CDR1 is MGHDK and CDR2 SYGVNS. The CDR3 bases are TGTGCCAGCAGTGACCTGAGGACCAGCTATGGCTACACCTTC. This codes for CASSDLRTSYGYTF.

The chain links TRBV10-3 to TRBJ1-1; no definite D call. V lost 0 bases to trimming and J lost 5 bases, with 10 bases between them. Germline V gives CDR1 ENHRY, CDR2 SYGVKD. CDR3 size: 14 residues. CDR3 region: CAISESYRTTEAFF. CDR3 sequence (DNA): TGTGCCATCAGTGAGTCCTACAGAACGACTGAAGCTTTCTTT.

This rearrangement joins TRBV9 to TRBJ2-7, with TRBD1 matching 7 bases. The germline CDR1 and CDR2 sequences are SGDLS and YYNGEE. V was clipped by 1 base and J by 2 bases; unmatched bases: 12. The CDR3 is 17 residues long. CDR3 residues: CASSVSGTVGIPYEQYF. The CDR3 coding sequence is TGTGCCAGCAGCGTATCCGGGACAGTAGGAATTCCCTACGAGCAGTACTTC.